This TCR beta chain emerged from a study of blood T cell repertoires in COVID-19. Across the whole study: COVID-19 samples, acute and convalescent, were from the United States, Italy and Spain. From T cells, B-cell-depleted T cells, or PBMCs came the material, which was cDNA or gDNA.

As handled by the study authors: The assay estimated nucleated cells by amplifying reference gene primers. Clones were read by immunoSEQ multiplex PCR, and TCRdb kept only the in-frame ones, dropping some. For V, J and clone size, that table is used; D and trimming come from the DNA. The table shows around 200,000 clones, with 65% to 85% occurring only once. On this clone itself: Other DNA sequences in the sample encode the same CDR3.

This TCR came from a man aged 45-60 years with active or convalescent COVID-19. Sequenced input: peripheral blood.

The CDR3 DNA is TGTGCCAGCAGCCCGAGTCAAGAGACCCAGTACTTC. This translates into CASSPSQETQYF. The gene calls are TRBV9 and TRBJ2-5; D ambiguous. In germline, CDR1 is SGDLS, CDR2 YYNGEE. This CDR3 comprises 12 residues. V lost 4 bases to trimming and J lost 2 bases, with 6 bases between them. Using reference TRBV9 and TRBJ2-5 for the parts outside the CDR3, the full variable domain is DSGVTQTPKHLITATGQRVTLRCSPRSGDLSVYWYQQSLDQGLQFLIQYYNGEERAKGNILERFSAQQFPDLHSELNLSSLELGDSALYFCASSPSQETQYFGPGTRLLVL.